One and the same sample provided the 13 T cell receptor beta chains below, sequenced in a study of T cell repertoires in cytomegalovirus infection. TCRdb processed the reads anew with MiXCR; each CDR3 protein has one entry. The sample has 150,000 to 200,000 distinct CDR3 sequences, about a tenth seen once; the top ten hold approximately 4.2%. Source material: PBMCs. These receptors were collected from a human donor in good health (CMV status not recorded). Some clones in this sample may be carry-over from other donors' samples.

Many counts were recorded for this clonotype. The chain uses TRBV7-2 and TRBJ1-6, with a possible D match to TRBD1 (5 bases). V was clipped by 4 bases and J by 6 bases, with 13 bases between them. The V gene's germline CDR1 is SGHTA and CDR2 FQGNSA. CDR3 length equals 15 residues. The CDR3 loop reads CASSSRQRSNSPLHF. The CDR3 DNA reads TGTGCCAGCAGCTCAAGACAGAGGAGTAATTCACCCCTCCACTTT. Filled out from reference TRBV7-2 and TRBJ1-6, the complete variable domain reads GAGVSQSPSNKVTEKGKDVELRCDPISGHTALYWYRQSLGQGLEFLIYFQGNSAPDKSGLPSDRFSAERTGGSVSTLTIQRTQQEDSAVYLCASSSRQRSNSPLHFGNGTRLTVT.

This clonotype was recorded at least ten times. The rearrangement links TRBV28 to TRBJ2-7; D is unresolved. V lost 3 bases to trimming and J lost 0 bases, with 6 bases between them. This CDR3 is built from 13 residues. Germline CDR1 is MDHEN and CDR2 is SYDVKM. The CDR3 bases are TGTGCCAGCAGTTTTAGGTCCTCCTACGAGCAGTACTTC. It yields the protein CASSFRSSYEQYF.

This clonotype has at least ten counts. This chain connects TRBV28 to TRBJ1-1; D not certain. This CDR3 comprises 17 residues. The V and J ends lost 3 bases and 0 bases respectively, with 17 bases between them. Germline V gives CDR1 MDHEN, CDR2 SYDVKM. In nucleotides, the CDR3 is TGTGCCAGCAGTTTGATGGCCGGCAGCTACATGAACACTGAAGCTTTCTTT. Protein: CASSLMAGSYMNTEAFF.

The chain is built from TRBV7-8 and TRBJ2-5; 7 nucleotides agree with TRBD2. The CDR3 is 15 amino acids. Trimming took 1 base from V and 2 from J; bases not matched to a gene: 4. Germline V gene data show CDR1 as SGHVS and CDR2 as FQNEAQ. The CDR3 bases are TGTGCCAGCAGCTTAGAAGGGACTATACAAGAGACCCAGTACTTC. Translating it yields CASSLEGTIQETQYF.

This clonotype was counted only a few times. The chain joins TRBV19 to TRBJ1-5, with TRBD1 as a possible D gene (6 bases). This CDR3 is built from 16 residues. CDR1 and CDR2 (germline): LNHDA, SQIVND (reference sequence). CDR3 nucleotides: TGTGCAACAGATCACAGGGTACCGATAAGCAATCAGCCCCAGCATTTT. Amino acid sequence: CATDHRVPISNQPQHF.

V usage is TRBV5-4 and J usage is TRBJ2-1; no reliable D call. The V gene lost 4 bases and the J gene lost 4 bases, with 9 bases spanning the gap. Looked up from germline, CDR1 is SGHNT and CDR2 is YYREEE (reference sequence). The CDR3 sequence is 13 residues long. CDR3 sequence (DNA): TGTGCCAGCAGCCCCCCCGGATACAATGAGCAGTTCTTC. Protein sequence: CASSPPGYNEQFF.

This clonotype was observed many times. The gene calls are TRBV7-2 and TRBJ1-2, with a possible D match to TRBD1 (6 bases). The V and J ends lost 2 bases and 7 bases respectively, with 17 bases between them. The germline CDR1 and CDR2 sequences are SGHTA and FQGNSA. This CDR3 contains 15 residues. CDR3 protein: CASSLIPGGLSGYTF. CDR3 DNA sequence: TGTGCCAGCAGCTTAATACCGGGGGGGCTTTCTGGCTACACCTTC.

This clonotype was observed at least ten times. The CDR3 sequence is CSASAGQAAYEQYF. The DNA for the CDR3 is TGCAGTGCTAGCGCGGGACAGGCAGCCTACGAGCAGTACTTC. The V and J genes are TRBV20-1 and TRBJ2-7; 8 bases align to TRBD1. Germline V gives CDR1 DFQATT, CDR2 SNEGSKA (reference sequence). V was pared by 3 bases and J by 2 bases, with 6 bases of the junction left unmatched. The CDR3 is 14 amino acids.

This chain connects TRBV5-8 to TRBJ1-5; D gene ambiguous. CDR1 is SGHTS and CDR2 is YDEGEE in the germline V gene. This CDR3 contains 15 residues. Deletions cut 3 bases from V and 0 bases from J, with 10 bases between. CDR3 nucleotides: TGTGCCAGCAGCTCGATCCCAAATAGCAATCAGCCCCAGCATTTT. Residues: CASSSIPNSNQPQHF.

This clonotype has ten or more counts. J is TRBJ2-3 and V is TRBV7-9; perhaps TRBD2 as D (7 bases). The germline V gene has CDR1 SEHNR and CDR2 FQNEAQ (reference sequence). This CDR3 region has 16 residues. V was trimmed by 2 bases and J by 2 bases, leaving 14 bases between them. The CDR3: CASSLLGGEDTDTQYF. In DNA, the CDR3 is TGTGCCAGCAGCTTATTAGGGGGGGAAGACACAGATACGCAGTATTTT.

This clonotype occurred many times. This sequence joins TRBV12-3 or TRBV12-4 and TRBJ1-1; 9 nucleotides match TRBD1. The CDR3 consists of 14 residues. V shed 5 bases, J shed 3 bases, and the junction held 4 bases outside the gene matches. CDR3 sequence (DNA): TGTGCCAGCAGTAAGGACAGGGGAGACACTGAAGCTTTCTTT. Translating it yields CASSKDRGDTEAFF.

The gene calls are TRBV24-1 and TRBJ2-1; 7 bases agree with TRBD1. V was clipped by 4 bases and J by 6 bases; unmatched bases: 5. The length of the CDR3 is 14 residues. Germline lookup yields CDR1 KGHDR and CDR2 SFDVKD. Here the CDR3 reads CATSDPDRVNEQFF. CDR3 in DNA: TGTGCCACCAGTGACCCCGACAGGGTCAATGAGCAGTTCTTC.

To note about this clonotype: At one boundary the junction diverges from the germline segment, which might be a read error. This chain uses TRBV15 with TRBJ1-2; weak D call: TRBD1 (6 bases). The CDR3 is 13 residues long. From germline, CDR1 is LNHNV and CDR2 YYDKDF (reference sequence). This CDR3 reads CAASRDRNYGYTF. The DNA for the CDR3 is TGTGCCGCCAGCAGAGACAGGAACTATGGCTACACCTTC. The entire variable domain, with the rest obtained from reference TRBV15 and TRBJ1-2, is as follows: DAMVIQNPRYQVTQFGKPVTLSCSQTLNHNVMYWYQQKSSQAPKLLFHYYDKDFNNEADTPDNFQSRRPNTSFCFLDIRSPGLGDTAMYLCAASRDRNYGYTFGSGTRLTVV.